This T cell receptor beta chain was sequenced for a study of technical replicates of blood from several donors. Profiling relied on immunoSEQ multiplex PCR, and the TCRdb table lists in-frame clones only, not all of them. The table records 70,000 to 85,000 clones, about nine tenths of them present only once. Trimming cost V 7 bases and J 7 bases; bases outside gene matches: 10. The CDR3 loop spans 15 amino acids. Per germline, CDR1 SGHNT and CDR2 YENEEA. This clone has a single count. This TCR was sampled from a human donor in good health. The material sequenced was T cells isolated from PBMCs. This chain joins TRBV11-3 and TRBJ2-1; 10 positions agree with TRBD2. CDR3 sequence: CASTLAGVLGNEQFF. The CDR3 nucleotides are TGTGCCAGCACCCTAGCGGGAGTCTTGGGGAATGAGCAGTTCTTC.